These T cell receptor beta chains were read from a single sample in a study of cytotoxic CD8 clonotypes in ibrutinib-treated CLL. The protocol was immunoSEQ multiplex PCR, while the TCRdb copy is restricted to in-frame clones and leaves out a portion. The table shows nearly 85,000 clones, with 70% to 80% occurring only once. This sample comprised PBMCs, obtained after 12 months of ibrutinib treatment. The receptors derive from a human donor with chronic lymphocytic leukemia. The CDR3 runs from the conserved cysteine through the conserved F or W. Fields, in order: CDR3 length, clone size, J gene, V gene, D gene, CDR3 protein, CDR3 DNA. D genes are given only for firm matches. The size of a clone is reported for some rows only, either as once, few or many, or as a class for expanded clones.

11,NA,TRBJ2-3,TRBV20-1,NA,CSVLRADTQYF,TGCAGTGTCCTAAGGGCAGATACGCAGTATTTT
14,NA,TRBJ1-5,TRBV28,NA,CASSLLDGGSPQHF,TGTGCCAGCAGTTTACTGGACGGGGGTAGTCCCCAGCATTTT
14,NA,TRBJ1-4,TRBV18,NA,CASSPGQTREKLFF,TGTGCCAGCTCACCGGGTCAGACTCGGGAAAAACTGTTTTTT
14,once,TRBJ1-3,TRBV7-8,NA,CASSWRGSGNTIYF,TGTGCCAGCAGCTGGAGGGGGTCTGGAAACACCATATATTTT
14,NA,TRBJ2-5,TRBV7-9,NA,CASTLGAGQETQYF,TGTGCCAGCACCCTAGGGGCAGGACAAGAGACCCAGTACTTC
15,few,TRBJ2-4,TRBV6-5,NA,CASSPQGLAKNIQYF,TGTGCCAGCAGTCCTCAGGGGCTGGCCAAAAACATTCAGTACTTC
14,NA,TRBJ2-7,TRBV6-5,NA,CASSYSGVRHEQYF,TGTGCCAGCAGTTACTCCGGAGTGCGGCACGAGCAGTACTTC
14,many,TRBJ1-4,TRBV7-2,NA,CASSFPGRNEKLFF,TGTGCCAGCAGCTTCCCAGGCCGTAATGAAAAACTGTTTTTT
16,once,TRBJ2-6,TRBV6-5,NA,CASSYRADSGANVLTF,TGTGCCAGCAGTTATAGGGCCGACTCTGGGGCCAACGTCCTGACTTTC
13,NA,TRBJ2-4,TRBV7-2,NA,CASSLGFSGIQYF,TGTGCCAGCAGCTTAGGTTTTAGTGGCATTCAGTACTTC
15,NA,TRBJ2-1,TRBV7-3,TRBD2,CASSPLGGAYNEQFF,TGTGCCAGCAGCCCCCTCGGGGGGGCCTACAATGAGCAGTTCTTC
13,NA,TRBJ2-7,TRBV7-6,NA,CASSPGGGREQYF,TGTGCCAGCAGCCCCGGGGGCGGTCGGGAGCAGTACTTC
14,NA,TRBJ1-1,TRBV28,NA,CASTQGGRGTEAFF,TGTGCCAGCACCCAAGGGGGGAGGGGGACTGAAGCTTTCTTT
12,NA,TRBJ2-3,TRBV5-6,NA,CASSGDTYTQYF,TGTGCCAGCAGCGGGGACACCTATACGCAGTATTTT
14,NA,TRBJ2-1,TRBV28,NA,CASSQDHRANEQFF,TGTGCCAGCAGCCAGGACCACAGGGCGAATGAGCAGTTCTTC
14,NA,TRBJ1-5,TRBV6-1,NA,CASSEGTRHQPQHF,TGTGCCAGCAGTGAAGGGACCCGGCATCAGCCCCAGCATTTT
15,NA,TRBJ2-3,TRBV5-1,NA,CASRTVTRLVATQYF,TGCGCCAGCAGAACAGTAACCAGACTAGTCGCTACGCAGTATTTT
14,NA,TRBJ1-1,TRBV28,NA,CASSLTVGNTEAFF,TGTGCCAGCAGCCTCACTGTTGGGAACACTGAAGCTTTCTTT